This TCR beta chain originates from a study of graft-versus-host responses after intestinal transplantation. The CDR3 is 15 amino acids. CDR1 MNHNY and CDR2 SVGAGI come from the germline V gene (reference sequence). V lost 6 bases and J lost 7; bases outside the gene matches: 9. Relative to its sample, this clone is medium-sized. Lamina propria and intraepithelial lymphocytes were released by processing graft tissue. Assay: immunoSEQ multiplex PCR; the TCRdb copy retains only in-frame clones and omits some. The table shows thousands of clones, with under 70% occurring only once. Sequencing used ileum tissue, obtained 50 to 55 days after transplant. The sequence was obtained from a human patient who received an intestinal transplant, so some T cells may come from the graft donor. The rearrangement uses TRBV6-6 and TRBJ1-4, with 9 bases that match TRBD1. CDR3 in amino acids: CASSRKTGGVEKLFF. The CDR3 nucleotides are TGTGCCAGCAGCCGAAAGACAGGGGGGGTTGAAAAACTGTTTTTT.